This T cell receptor (beta chain) appears in the sequencing data of a study of blood T cell repertoires in COVID-19. The repertoire was sequenced with immunoSEQ multiplex PCR; TCRdb's copy has only in-frame clones and lacks some. The sample lists over 350,000 clones, 85% to 90% occurring once. The CDR3 contains 13 residues. Germline V CDR1 and CDR2: GTSNPN, SVGIG (reference sequence). Participants had their cohort set by participant-reported clinical history. Input material: PBMCs or T cells enriched from blood (not recorded which). J is TRBJ2-7 and V is TRBV30, with TRBD1 matching 9 bases. This receptor was taken from a woman under 30 who had recovered from COVID-19. CDR3 DNA sequence: TGTGCTTTGCGCGGGACAGGGCAACACGAGCAGTACTTC. Residues: CALRGTGQHEQYF.